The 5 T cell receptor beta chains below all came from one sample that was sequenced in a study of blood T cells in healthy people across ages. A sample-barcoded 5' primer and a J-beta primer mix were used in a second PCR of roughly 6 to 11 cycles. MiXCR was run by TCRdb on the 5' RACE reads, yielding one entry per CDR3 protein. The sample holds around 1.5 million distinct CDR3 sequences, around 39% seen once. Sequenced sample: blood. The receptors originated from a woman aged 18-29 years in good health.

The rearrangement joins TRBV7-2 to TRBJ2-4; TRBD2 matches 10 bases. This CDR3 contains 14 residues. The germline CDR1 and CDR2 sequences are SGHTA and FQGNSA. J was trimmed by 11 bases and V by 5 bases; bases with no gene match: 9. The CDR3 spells CASSPGTSEVLQYF. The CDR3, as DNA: TGTGCCAGCAGCCCCGGGACTAGCGAGGTCCTTCAGTACTTC.

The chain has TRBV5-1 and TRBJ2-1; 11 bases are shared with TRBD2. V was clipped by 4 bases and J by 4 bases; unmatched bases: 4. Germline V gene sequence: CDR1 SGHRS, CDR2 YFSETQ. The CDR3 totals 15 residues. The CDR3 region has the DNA TGCGCCAGCAGCATACTAGCGGGGGAATACAATGAGCAGTTCTTC. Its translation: CASSILAGEYNEQFF. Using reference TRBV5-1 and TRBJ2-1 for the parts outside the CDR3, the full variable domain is KAGVTQTPRYLIKTRGQQVTLSCSPISGHRSVSWYQQTPGQGLQFLFEYFSETQRNKGNFPGRFSGRQFSNSRSEMNVSTLELGDSALYLCASSILAGEYNEQFFGPGTRLTVL.

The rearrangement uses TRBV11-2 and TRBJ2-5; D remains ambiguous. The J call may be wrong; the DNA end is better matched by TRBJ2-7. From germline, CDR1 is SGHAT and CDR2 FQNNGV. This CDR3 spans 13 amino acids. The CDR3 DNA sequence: TGTGCCAGCAGCGTAGTCCGAACCCTCGAGCAGTACTTC. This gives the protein CASSVVRTLEQYF.

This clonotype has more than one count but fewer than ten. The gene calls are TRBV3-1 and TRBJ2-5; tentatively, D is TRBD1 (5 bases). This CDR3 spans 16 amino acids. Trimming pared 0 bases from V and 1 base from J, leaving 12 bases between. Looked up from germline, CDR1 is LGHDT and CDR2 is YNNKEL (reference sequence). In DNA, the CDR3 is TGTGCCAGCAGCCAAGATATCAGTGGGGCCCAAGAGACCCAGTACTTC. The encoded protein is CASSQDISGAQETQYF.

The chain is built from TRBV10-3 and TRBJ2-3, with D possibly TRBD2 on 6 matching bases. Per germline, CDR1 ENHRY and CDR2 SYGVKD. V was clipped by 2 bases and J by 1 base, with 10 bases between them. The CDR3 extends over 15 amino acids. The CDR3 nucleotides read TGTGCCATCAGTGAGGCGGGGACTCGCACAGATACGCAGTATTTT. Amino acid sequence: CAISEAGTRTDTQYF.